Given below is one T cell receptor beta chain in context. These data originate in a study of blood T cell repertoires in COVID-19. Overall study context: The cDNA or gDNA used as material had been derived from T cells, B-cell-depleted T cells, or PBMCs.

The germline V gene encodes CDR1 SGHNT and CDR2 YYREEE (reference sequence). This CDR3 has 13 amino acids. The trim removed 0 bases at V and 5 bases at J, leaving 2 bases unmatched. Sequenced by immunoSEQ multiplex PCR; TCRdb stores in-frame clones only, minus some. The profile shows tens of thousands of clones, over 70% of them singletons. The V and J genes are TRBV5-4 and TRBJ2-7; 7 nucleotides line up with TRBD1. Sequencing used peripheral blood. The source is a human donor in a cohort sampled during active COVID-19. The CDR3 loop reads CASSLDRGHEQYF. The CDR3, as DNA: TGTGCCAGCAGCTTGGACAGGGGACACGAGCAGTACTTC.